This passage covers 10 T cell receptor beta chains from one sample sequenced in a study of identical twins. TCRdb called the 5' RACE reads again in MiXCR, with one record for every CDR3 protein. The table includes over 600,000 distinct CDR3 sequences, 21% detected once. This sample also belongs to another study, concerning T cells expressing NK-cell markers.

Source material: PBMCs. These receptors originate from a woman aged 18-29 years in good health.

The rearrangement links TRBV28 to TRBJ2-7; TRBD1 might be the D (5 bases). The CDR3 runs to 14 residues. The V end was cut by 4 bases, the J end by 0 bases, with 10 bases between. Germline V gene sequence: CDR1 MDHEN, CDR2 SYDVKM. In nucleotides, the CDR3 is TGTGCCAGCAGTTCGGACGACAGCTCCTACGAGCAGTACTTC. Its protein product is CASSSDDSSYEQYF.

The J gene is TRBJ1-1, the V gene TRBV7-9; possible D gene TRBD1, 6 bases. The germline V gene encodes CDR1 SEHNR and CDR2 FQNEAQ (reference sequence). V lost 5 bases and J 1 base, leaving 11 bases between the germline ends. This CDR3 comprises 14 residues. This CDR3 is CASSPTGRNTEAFF. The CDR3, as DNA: TGTGCCAGCAGCCCTACAGGGAGGAACACTGAAGCTTTCTTT.

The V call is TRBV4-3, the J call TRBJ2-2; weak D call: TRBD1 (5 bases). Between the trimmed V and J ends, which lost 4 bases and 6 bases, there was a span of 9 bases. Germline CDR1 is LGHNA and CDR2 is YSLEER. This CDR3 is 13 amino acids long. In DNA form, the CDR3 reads TGCGCCAGCAGCCCCAGGGCCGCCGGGGAGCTGTTTTTT. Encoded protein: CASSPRAAGELFF.

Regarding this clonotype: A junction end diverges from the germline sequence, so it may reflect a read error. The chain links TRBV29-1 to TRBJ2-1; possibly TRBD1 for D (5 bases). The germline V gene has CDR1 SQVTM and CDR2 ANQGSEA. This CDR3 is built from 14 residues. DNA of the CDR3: TGCAGCGTTGCAGGGCGGAGCTCCTACATTGAGCAGTTCTTC. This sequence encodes CSVAGRSSYIEQFF.

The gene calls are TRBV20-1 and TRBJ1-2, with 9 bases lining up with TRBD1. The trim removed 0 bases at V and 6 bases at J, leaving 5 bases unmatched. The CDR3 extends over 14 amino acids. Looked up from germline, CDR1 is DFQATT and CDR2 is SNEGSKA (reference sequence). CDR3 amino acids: CSARDGGQGDGYTF. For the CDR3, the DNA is TGCAGTGCTAGAGATGGGGGACAGGGCGATGGCTACACCTTC.

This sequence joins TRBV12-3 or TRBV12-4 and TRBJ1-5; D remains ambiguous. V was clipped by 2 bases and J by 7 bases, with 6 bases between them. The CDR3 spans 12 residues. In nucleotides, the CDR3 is TGTGCCAGCAGTTTAAGACGGCAGCCCCAGCATTTT. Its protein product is CASSLRRQPQHF.

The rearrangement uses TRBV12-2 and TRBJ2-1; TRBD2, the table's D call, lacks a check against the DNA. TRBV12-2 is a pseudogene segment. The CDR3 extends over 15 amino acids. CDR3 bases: TGTGCAAGTCGCTCAAGCGGGAGTGACTACAATGAGCAGTTCTTC. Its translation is CASRSSGSDYNEQFF.

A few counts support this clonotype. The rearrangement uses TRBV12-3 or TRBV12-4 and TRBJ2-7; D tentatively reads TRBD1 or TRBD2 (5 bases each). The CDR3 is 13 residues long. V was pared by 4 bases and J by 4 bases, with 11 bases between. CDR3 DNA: TGTGCCAGCAGTTCGCTGGGGGTTTACGAGCAGTACTTC. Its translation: CASSSLGVYEQYF.

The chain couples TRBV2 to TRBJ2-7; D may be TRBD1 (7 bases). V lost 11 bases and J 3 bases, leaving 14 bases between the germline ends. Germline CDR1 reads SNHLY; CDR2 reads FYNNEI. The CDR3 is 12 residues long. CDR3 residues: CAGRQGGYEQYF. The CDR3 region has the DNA TGTGCCGGACGACAGGGAGGCTACGAGCAGTACTTC.

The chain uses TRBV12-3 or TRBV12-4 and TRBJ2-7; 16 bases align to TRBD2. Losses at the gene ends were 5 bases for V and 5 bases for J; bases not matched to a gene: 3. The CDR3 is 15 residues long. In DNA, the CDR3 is TGTGCCAGCAGTCCGGGGACTAGCGGGGGGGACGAGCAGTACTTC. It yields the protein CASSPGTSGGDEQYF.